A selection of T cell receptor beta chains follows, all from one sample in a study of control samples from healthy donors and cancer patients. TCRdb keeps only in-frame clones here, not all; method: immunoSEQ multiplex PCR. There are roughly 74,000 clones in the sample; about 94% occur only once, and 4.5% to 5.5% lies in the top ten. Input material: blood. These receptors were collected from a woman aged 18-29 years in good health. The CDR3 runs from the conserved cysteine through the conserved F or W. A D gene is named only where the DNA matches it firmly. Expanded clones get a size class; other rows say once, few or many, or leave the size out.

>TRBV7-2|TRBJ2-5|-|-
CASSFGGRMETQYF
TGTGCCAGCAGCTTCGGGGGCCGGATGGAGACCCAGTACTTC
>TRBV9|TRBJ2-4|TRBD2|-
CASSGTPWTSWDIQYF
TGTGCCAGCAGCGGTACCCCGTGGACTAGCTGGGACATTCAGTACTTC
>TRBV12-3/TRBV12-4|TRBJ1-2|-|-
CASSPRLNYGYTF
TGTGCCAGCAGTCCCAGACTTAACTATGGCTACACCTTC
>TRBV15|TRBJ2-7|-|-
CATSMGGGKGYEQYF
TGTGCCACCAGCATGGGGGGCGGGAAGGGCTACGAGCAGTACTTC
>TRBV9|TRBJ2-5|-|-
CASSVRWGTGETQYF
TGTGCCAGCAGCGTACGCTGGGGGACTGGAGAGACCCAGTACTTC
>TRBV4-2|TRBJ1-4|-|-
CASSRQGGGDEKLFF
TGTGCCAGCAGCCGCCAGGGAGGTGGGGATGAAAAACTGTTTTTT
>TRBV28|TRBJ2-4|-|-
CASSFRGAGGWFQYF
TGTGCCAGCAGTTTCCGGGGCGCTGGTGGGTGGTTTCAGTACTTC
>TRBV11-2|TRBJ1-6|TRBD1|few
CASSDREKYNSPLHF
TGTGCCAGCTCGGACAGGGAAAAGTATAATTCACCCCTCCACTTT
>TRBV28|TRBJ1-6|-|-
CASSLGPQVTGLNSPLHF
TGTGCCAGCAGTTTAGGGCCTCAGGTTACAGGGCTGAATTCACCCCTCCACTTT
>TRBV20-1|TRBJ1-1|-|-
CSPHNTEAFF
TGCAGTCCACATAACACTGAAGCTTTCTTT